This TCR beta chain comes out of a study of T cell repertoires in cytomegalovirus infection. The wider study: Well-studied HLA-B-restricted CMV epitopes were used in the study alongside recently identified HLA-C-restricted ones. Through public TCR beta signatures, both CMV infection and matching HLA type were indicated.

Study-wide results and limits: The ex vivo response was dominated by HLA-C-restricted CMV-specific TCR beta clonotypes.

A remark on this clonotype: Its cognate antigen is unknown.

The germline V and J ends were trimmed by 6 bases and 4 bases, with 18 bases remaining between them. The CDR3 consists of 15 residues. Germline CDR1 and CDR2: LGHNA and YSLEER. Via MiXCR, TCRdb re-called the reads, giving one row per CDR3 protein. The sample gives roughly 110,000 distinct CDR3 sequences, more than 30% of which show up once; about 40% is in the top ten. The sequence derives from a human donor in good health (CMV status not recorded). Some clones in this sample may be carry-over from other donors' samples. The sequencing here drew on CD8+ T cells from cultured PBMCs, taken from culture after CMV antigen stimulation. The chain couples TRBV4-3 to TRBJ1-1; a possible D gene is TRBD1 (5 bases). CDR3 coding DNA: TGCGCCAGCAGTCCGACGCCGGGGGAGAGCACTGAAGCTTTCTTT. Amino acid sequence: CASSPTPGESTEAFF.